Presented here are 2 T cell receptor beta chains from one specimen sequenced in a study of T cells in women clearing cervical HPV infection (dated by TCRdb to 2017 to 2018). Library preparation was by the immunoSEQ multiplex PCR assay. The immuneACCESS repertoire file appears here via TCRdb, limited to in-frame rearrangements. These files lack a portion of the clones; in checked studies, under half of the deficit traces to unresolved V genes, and the cause of the others is not known. The sample's records list tens of thousands of clones. Together, the top ten hold 0.95% to 1.5% of the sample. Material: blood buffy coat. The receptors come from a woman between 18 and 69 years old with a cervical HPV16 infection that either progressed to CIN3+ or cleared (not recorded which).

In regard to this clone: With the read ending 3 residues before the CDR3 end, the germline J gene is used to fill in that end. V usage is TRBV10-3 and J usage is TRBJ2-5, with TRBD1 identical over 9 bases. The CDR3 length is 16 residues. V was pared by 0 bases and J by 4 bases, with 6 bases of the junction left unmatched. Germline V gives CDR1 ENHRY, CDR2 SYGVKD. The part of the CDR3 DNA that was read is TGTGCCATCAGTGAGTCCCACAGGGGGCTGGCAGAGACC. This encodes CAISESHRGLAET. The CDR3 in its entirety is CAISESHRGLAETQYF.

In regard to this clone: The read stops 3 residues short of the end of the CDR3; the missing end is completed from the germline J gene. The rearrangement joins TRBV19 to TRBJ1-2; the match to TRBD1 covers 9 bases. CDR1 is LNHDA and CDR2 is SQIVND in the germline V gene (reference sequence). The length of the CDR3 is 14 residues. The CDR3 protein is CASSHRTGGNDYTF. The DNA read from the CDR3 is TGTGCCAGTAGTCACCGAACAGGGGGCAATGAC. Together with reference TRBV19 and TRBJ1-2, the CDR3 gives the full variable domain: DGGITQSPKYLFRKEGQNVTLSCEQNLNHDAMYWYRQDPGQGLRLIYYSQIVNDFQKGDIAEGYSVSREKKESFPLTVTSAQKNPTAFYLCASSHRTGGNDYTFGSGTRLTVV.